The 24 T cell receptor beta chains listed next were all sequenced from one sample in a study of shared clonotypes between healthy human individuals. Clones were sequenced by immunoSEQ multiplex PCR, and TCRdb holds only the in-frame ones, with some missing. The sample contains 2,500,000 or so clones, roughly 92% of which appear only once. Sequencing was performed on naive CD4+ T cells from PBMCs. Subset given: CD45RA+ positively selected. The receptors were gathered from a man aged 18-30 years in good health. Some clones in this sample may be carry-over from other donors' samples.

V and J are TRBV19 and TRBJ1-5; D might be TRBD1 (6 bases). Trimming removed 2 bases at V and 7 bases at J, with 12 bases between. Per germline, CDR1 LNHDA and CDR2 SQIVND (reference sequence). The CDR3 has 14 residues. CDR3 residues: CASSITGQGQPQHF. DNA of the CDR3: TGTGCCAGTAGTATAACGGGCCAGGGGCAGCCCCAGCATTTT.

The DNA for the CDR3 is TGCGCCAGCAGCTTGCCGATGACAGGGTTCGAGACCCAGTACTTC. Translated: CASSLPMTGFETQYF. The V gene is TRBV5-1, the J gene TRBJ2-5; 7 bases are a match to TRBD1. V lost 1 base, J lost 5 bases, and 8 bases stayed unmatched. The V gene's germline CDR1 is SGHRS and CDR2 YFSETQ. The CDR3 runs to 15 residues.

V and J are TRBV5-1 and TRBJ2-5; 9 bases fit TRBD1. The V segment lost 3 bases and the J segment 5 bases; nucleotides outside the gene matches: 14. Germline lookup yields CDR1 SGHRS and CDR2 YFSETQ. The CDR3 covers 17 residues. CDR3 in DNA: TGCGCCAGCAGCTCGATACCGGGACAGGGTGAGGGGGAGACCCAGTACTTC. It specifies CASSSIPGQGEGETQYF.

The chain is built from TRBV28 and TRBJ2-1, with TRBD1 matching 8 bases. After removal of 3 bases from V and 15 bases from J, the junction contained 4 bases not matched to a gene. This CDR3 spans 11 amino acids. The germline gives CDR1 MDHEN, CDR2 SYDVKM. As DNA, the CDR3 is TGTGCCAGCAGTTTGGACAGGGATTCGTTCTTC. The encoded protein is CASSLDRDSFF.

The chain uses TRBV11-2 and TRBJ1-2; no definite D call. The CDR3 extends over 14 amino acids. Trimming removed 10 bases from V and 1 base from J, with 16 bases in between. In germline, CDR1 is SGHAT, CDR2 FQNNGV. CDR3 DNA: TGTGCCACCCGATTGACGGACTTTAACTATGGCTACACCTTC. Encoded protein: CATRLTDFNYGYTF.

This clone was picked up one time. The J gene is TRBJ1-3, the V gene TRBV28; 8 bases match TRBD1. Unmatched junction bases numbered 7, after V lost 7 bases and J lost 2 bases. The CDR3 consists of 15 residues. Germline V CDR1 and CDR2: MDHEN, SYDVKM. This CDR3 reads CASTGGQDAGNTIYF. CDR3 nucleotides: TGTGCCAGCACTGGGGGACAGGATGCTGGAAACACCATATATTTT.

V gene TRBV29-1 combines with J gene TRBJ2-7; D possibly corresponds to TRBD2 (6 bases). Germline values: CDR1 SQVTM, CDR2 ANQGSEA. The CDR3 covers 12 residues. V lost 4 bases to trimming and J lost 7 bases, with 14 bases between them. CDR3 sequence (DNA): TGCAGCGTTGCTCGGGAGCGTGGAGAGCAGTACTTC. Amino acid sequence: CSVARERGEQYF.

In nucleotides, the CDR3 is TGTGCCAGCAGCTTAACTAGTCTATACTCCTACGAGCAGTACTTC. Protein product: CASSLTSLYSYEQYF. The J gene is TRBJ2-7, the V gene TRBV7-2; maybe TRBD2 (5 bases). Germline V gene sequence: CDR1 SGHTA, CDR2 FQGNSA. The V end was cut by 2 bases, the J end by 0 bases, with 11 bases between. This CDR3 comprises 15 residues.

V and J are TRBV6-5 and TRBJ1-1, with TRBD1 as a possible D gene (5 bases). Germline loops: CDR1 MNHEY, CDR2 SVGAGI. The V end lost 0 bases, the J end lost 10 bases, and 15 bases lay between the germline ends. CDR3 length: 14 amino acids. In nucleotides, the CDR3 is TGTGCCAGCAGTTACTCGCATGTCAGGGCGCGAGCTTTCTTT. Residues: CASSYSHVRARAFF.

For this clone: Other nucleotide sequences in the sample specify the same CDR3. The chain carries TRBV7-9 and TRBJ1-3; D not certain. CDR1 SEHNR and CDR2 FQNEAQ come from the germline V gene (reference sequence). V was trimmed by 3 bases and J by 1 base, leaving 7 bases between them. The CDR3 loop spans 14 amino acids. CDR3 sequence reads: CASSLVASGNTIYF. The CDR3 DNA sequence: TGTGCCAGCAGCTTGGTCGCTTCTGGAAACACCATATATTTT.

This clone was seen more than once but under ten times. This specimen includes other DNA sequences encoding the same CDR3. The rearrangement uses TRBV2 and TRBJ2-1; 7 bases line up with TRBD2. The germline gives CDR1 SNHLY, CDR2 FYNNEI. The CDR3 totals 14 residues. J lost 7 bases, V lost 2 bases, and 5 bases had no gene match. This chain's CDR3 is CASSELAAWNEQFF. DNA of the CDR3: TGTGCCAGCAGTGAACTAGCGGCGTGGAATGAGCAGTTCTTC. Supplemented by reference TRBV2 and TRBJ2-1, the full variable domain reads EPEVTQTPSHQVTQMGQEVILRCVPISNHLYFYWYRQILGQKVEFLVSFYNNEISEKSEIFDDQFSVERPDGSNFTLKIRSTKLEDSAMYFCASSELAAWNEQFFGPGTRLTVL.

The chain uses TRBV2 and TRBJ2-6, with 10 bases matching TRBD1. CDR3 length equals 18 residues. CDR1 SNHLY and CDR2 FYNNEI come from the germline V gene. The junction had 7 bases not matched to a gene; V was cut back by 5 bases and J by 0 bases. The CDR3 coding sequence is TGTGCCAGCAGTAAGGGGACAGGGGAGGGCTCTGGGGCCAACGTCCTGACTTTC. Translating it yields CASSKGTGEGSGANVLTF.

V gene TRBV5-6 combines with J gene TRBJ2-3; 7 nucleotides match TRBD2. Germline CDR1 is SGHDT and CDR2 is YYEEEE. This CDR3 is 16 amino acids long. V was clipped by 3 bases and J by 0 bases; unmatched bases: 7. The CDR3: CASSWGGSGSTDTQYF. In DNA form, the CDR3 reads TGTGCCAGCAGCTGGGGCGGTAGCGGGAGCACAGATACGCAGTATTTT.

Points on this clone: Distinct nucleotide sequences in the sample also encode this CDR3. The gene calls are TRBV19 and TRBJ2-7; weak D call: TRBD1 (6 bases). V was pared by 3 bases and J by 3 bases, with 9 bases between. CDR3 length equals 13 residues. CDR1 LNHDA and CDR2 SQIVND come from the germline V gene (reference sequence). CDR3 DNA: TGTGCCAGTAGTATTCAAGGGGGCTACGAGCAGTACTTC. This encodes CASSIQGGYEQYF.

The chain recombines TRBV7-3 with TRBJ2-1; TRBD2 agrees at 8 bases. The CDR3 contains 16 residues. V shed 5 bases, J shed 8 bases, and the junction held 14 bases outside the gene matches. Germline loops: CDR1 SGHTA, CDR2 FQGTGA. The CDR3 region is CASSPRGGRLGDEQFF. The CDR3 DNA reads as TGTGCCAGCAGCCCCAGGGGCGGGAGGCTCGGCGATGAGCAGTTCTTC.

V gene TRBV19 combines with J gene TRBJ2-3, with D hard to call. This CDR3 region has 14 residues. The germline CDR1 and CDR2 sequences are LNHDA and SQIVND (reference sequence). V lost 4 bases to trimming and J lost 6 bases, with 14 bases between them. The CDR3 is CASSSSRLGDTQYF. CDR3 bases: TGTGCCAGTAGTAGCTCCAGGCTAGGGGATACGCAGTATTTT.

The chain uses TRBV5-5 and TRBJ2-7; 10 nucleotides agree with TRBD1. Germline values: CDR1 SGHKS, CDR2 YYEKEE (reference sequence). The CDR3 covers 15 residues. The trim removed 2 bases at V and 3 bases at J, leaving 5 bases unmatched. This CDR3 is CASSFRDRGYYEQYF. CDR3 in DNA: TGTGCCAGCAGCTTCCGGGACAGGGGATACTACGAGCAGTACTTC.

The chain has TRBV10-3 and TRBJ1-2; D remains ambiguous. Germline V gives CDR1 ENHRY, CDR2 SYGVKD. The V end lost 2 bases, the J end lost 2 bases, and 15 bases lay between the germline ends. The CDR3 sequence is 16 residues long. CDR3 in DNA: TGTGCCATCAGTGAGGGGCCGGGCAGCTCCAACTATGGCTACACCTTC. Residues: CAISEGPGSSNYGYTF.

With regard to this clone: This specimen includes other DNA sequences encoding the same CDR3. CDR3 in amino acids: CASKRGNEKLFF. CDR3 bases: TGTGCCAGTAAGCGGGGCAATGAAAAACTGTTTTTT. The chain has TRBV19 and TRBJ1-4; weak D call: TRBD1 (5 bases). CDR1 and CDR2 (germline): LNHDA, SQIVND (reference sequence). The CDR3 runs 12 residues. V shed 7 bases and J shed 5 bases, with 8 bases lying between them.

This clone turned up a few times. This chain joins TRBV5-1 and TRBJ1-1, with TRBD1 matching 8 bases. With 4 bases clipped from V and 6 bases from J, the junction kept 8 bases outside the gene matches. The CDR3 sequence is 14 residues long. Germline assignment: CDR1 SGHRS and CDR2 YFSETQ. As DNA, the CDR3 is TGCGCCAGCAGCGGATCAGGGGGCGCCTCTGAAGCTTTCTTT. This gives the protein CASSGSGGASEAFF.

The J gene is TRBJ2-4, the V gene TRBV18; 12 bases are shared with TRBD2. There are 16 residues in the CDR3. CDR1 is KGHSH, CDR2 LQKENI, per germline. Trimming took 5 bases from V and 1 from J; bases not matched to a gene: 3. CDR3 sequence reads: CASSSGTSGAKNIQYF. DNA of the CDR3: TGTGCCAGCTCATCCGGGACTAGCGGGGCCAAAAACATTCAGTACTTC.

The chain couples TRBV7-2 to TRBJ2-7; a possible D gene is TRBD1 (6 bases). Trimming removed 5 bases from V and 10 bases from J, with 15 bases in between. Germline values: CDR1 SGHTA, CDR2 FQGNSA. The CDR3 runs to 12 residues. The CDR3 DNA sequence: TGTGCCAGCAGCGAAGTCAGGGGCCTCCAGTACTTC. Protein sequence: CASSEVRGLQYF.

The rearrangement uses TRBV5-1 and TRBJ2-7; TRBD1 might be the D (5 bases). The germline V and J ends were trimmed by 0 bases and 4 bases, with 14 bases remaining between them. In germline, CDR1 is SGHRS, CDR2 YFSETQ. The length of the CDR3 is 15 residues. The CDR3 is CASSLAFPGKYEQYF. The CDR3 DNA reads as TGCGCCAGCAGCTTGGCCTTCCCAGGGAAATACGAGCAGTACTTC.

V and J are TRBV19 and TRBJ2-6; either TRBD1 or TRBD2 may supply D (6 bases each). The CDR3 has 16 amino acids. With 4 bases removed from V and 0 bases from J, the gap between germline ends came to 10 bases. Germline V gene sequence: CDR1 LNHDA, CDR2 SQIVND (reference sequence). The CDR3 reads CASSSGTTSGANVLTF. In nucleotides, the CDR3 is TGTGCCAGTAGTAGCGGGACAACCTCTGGGGCCAACGTCCTGACTTTC. Together with reference TRBV19 and TRBJ2-6, the CDR3 gives the full variable domain: DGGITQSPKYLFRKEGQNVTLSCEQNLNHDAMYWYRQDPGQGLRLIYYSQIVNDFQKGDIAEGYSVSREKKESFPLTVTSAQKNPTAFYLCASSSGTTSGANVLTFGAGSRLTVL.